The T cell receptor (beta chain) under discussion was sequenced for a study of T cell responses to AZD1222 COVID-19 vaccine. Points from the study as a whole: Distributed over spike, vaccine-associated CD4 TCRs predominated at 160-218 and 743-854. Females outnumbered males among donors, who were mostly white British; clonal diversity was possibly underestimated. Repertoire sampling occurred only after the peak T cell response.

Clones were read by immunoSEQ multiplex PCR, and TCRdb kept only the in-frame ones, dropping some. The data contain over 150,000 clones, roughly 94% of them singletons. The CDR3 covers 13 residues. In germline, CDR1 is MNHEY, CDR2 SMNVEV (reference sequence). V was pared by 6 bases and J by 5 bases, with 13 bases between. Remarks on this clone: Its antigen is still unknown.

The V call is TRBV27, the J call TRBJ1-1; D is possibly TRBD1 (6 bases). Sequencing was performed on peripheral blood, taken 28 days after the second AZD1222 dose. This receptor was identified in an adult who received the AZD1222 COVID-19 vaccine. CDR3 bases: TGTGCCAGCAGCCGCTTCCAGGGGACTGAAGCTTTCTTT. It yields the protein CASSRFQGTEAFF.